The clone carrying this T cell receptor beta chain was observed once. Germline CDR1 and CDR2: SQVTM and ANQGSEA. The CDR3 is 14 residues long. V was pared by 0 bases and J by 6 bases, with 13 bases between. Measured with immunoSEQ multiplex PCR; TCRdb has only the in-frame clones, and not every one. Of 240,000 or so clones listed, 85% to 90% were seen once; the top ten hold roughly a tenth. The sample's treatment: 15 to 20 received Ad26.COV2.S at low or high dose, single or two shots; 5 received placebo; per-sample allocation not given. Sampling was performed 63 days after the first vaccine or placebo injection. The data were taken from a study of Ad26.COV2.S vaccination and SARS-CoV-2 variants.

V gene TRBV29-1 combines with J gene TRBJ2-3, with D unresolved. This sequence originates from a person between 18 and 60 years old who received the Ad26.COV2.S COVID-19 vaccine or a placebo. Sample: peripheral blood, taken in a trial of Ad26.COV2.S vaccine versus placebo. The CDR3 DNA reads as TGCAGCGTTGAAGATCAAAAGGGTACGGATACGCAGTATTTT. Protein: CSVEDQKGTDTQYF.